One sample yielded the 24 T cell receptor beta chains listed below, sequenced in a study of blood T cell repertoires in COVID-19. Generated by immunoSEQ multiplex PCR, the TCRdb table keeps only in-frame clones and is missing some. The sample includes tens of thousands of clones, more than 70% of them seen just once. The sequencing sample was made of peripheral blood. Receptors originate from a woman older than 75 in a cohort sampled during active or convalescent COVID-19.

V gene TRBV7-8 combines with J gene TRBJ2-3, with TRBD2 matching 14 bases. V trimming: 1 base; J trimming: 5 bases; junction bases outside the gene matches: 2. Germline CDR1 is SGHVS and CDR2 is FQNEAQ. The CDR3 totals 16 residues. The CDR3 sequence is CASSLGLAGGEDTQYF. CDR3 sequence (DNA): TGTGCCAGCAGCTTAGGACTAGCGGGAGGGGAAGATACGCAGTATTTT.

V usage is TRBV13 and J usage is TRBJ1-6; 7 bases are a match to TRBD1. The germline CDR1 and CDR2 sequences are PRHDT and FYEKMQ (reference sequence). The CDR3 consists of 14 residues. V lost 5 bases, J lost 6 bases, and 4 bases stayed unmatched. The CDR3: CASSLRQGNSPLHF. As DNA, the CDR3 is TGTGCCAGCAGCCTTCGACAGGGTAATTCACCCCTCCACTTT.

The rearrangement joins TRBV7-8 to TRBJ1-2, with 8 bases aligning to TRBD1. CDR3 length equals 14 residues. CDR1 and CDR2 (germline): SGHVS, FQNEAQ. After removal of 3 bases from V and 5 bases from J, the junction contained 5 bases not matched to a gene. For the CDR3, the DNA is TGTGCCAGCAGCTTTGGACAGGGCTGGTATGGCTACACCTTC. This gives the protein CASSFGQGWYGYTF.

This clone showed up just once. The chain joins TRBV30 to TRBJ2-3, with TRBD1 matching over 9 bases. The CDR3 contains 15 residues. The germline V gene has CDR1 GTSNPN and CDR2 SVGIG (reference sequence). V lost 4 bases and J lost 5; bases outside the gene matches: 10. CDR3 loop: CAWTSGTGPQDTQYF. The CDR3 DNA reads as TGTGCCTGGACCTCCGGGACAGGGCCTCAAGATACGCAGTATTTT. The variable domain in full, with the rest retrieved from reference TRBV30 and TRBJ2-3, is SQTIHQWPATLVQPVGSPLSLECTVEGTSNPNLYWYRQAAGRGLQLLFYSVGIGQISSEVPQNLSASRPQDRQFILSSKKLLLSDSGFYLCAWTSGTGPQDTQYFGPGTRLTVL.

This rearrangement joins TRBV5-1 to TRBJ2-3; D is unclear. The germline V and J ends were trimmed by 4 bases and 2 bases, with 14 bases remaining between them. This CDR3 region has 15 residues. The germline V gene has CDR1 SGHRS and CDR2 YFSETQ. The CDR3, as DNA: TGCGCCAGCAGCCCGAGACTGAACCCCACAGATACGCAGTATTTT. Translating it yields CASSPRLNPTDTQYF.

This clone occurred once. The V call is TRBV2, the J call TRBJ2-4, with D possibly being TRBD2 (7 bases). CDR1 and CDR2 from the germline V gene are SNHLY and FYNNEI. The V end lost 4 bases, the J end lost 12 bases, and 16 bases lay between the germline ends. There are 13 residues in the CDR3. CDR3 in DNA: TGTGCCAGCAGTGTACGGGGGGCGCTGCCTCAGTACTTC. Its protein product is CASSVRGALPQYF.

The V gene is TRBV5-5, the J gene TRBJ2-1; maybe TRBD2 (6 bases). V was trimmed by 1 base and J by 8 bases, leaving 16 bases between them. Germline V gene data show CDR1 as SGHKS and CDR2 as YYEKEE (reference sequence). The CDR3 sequence is 15 residues long. The CDR3 DNA is TGTGCCAGCAGCTTGCCAACGGGAGCTCGCGATGAGCAGTTCTTC. Translating gives CASSLPTGARDEQFF.

The V call is TRBV5-4, the J call TRBJ2-5; TRBD1 is a possible D gene (6 bases). Germline CDR1 is SGHNT and CDR2 is YYREEE (reference sequence). V lost 3 bases, J lost 5 bases, and 14 bases lay in between. The CDR3 is made up of 14 amino acids. The DNA for the CDR3 is TGTGCCAGCAGCTCCCCAGGGGCGCCGGAGACCCAGTACTTC. Its protein is CASSSPGAPETQYF. The variable domain in full, completed from reference TRBV5-4 and TRBJ2-5, reads ETGVTQSPTHLIKTRGQQVTLRCSSQSGHNTVSWYQQALGQGPQFIFQYYREEENGRGNFPPRFSGLQFPNYSSELNVNALELDDSALYLCASSSPGAPETQYFGPGTRLLVL.

This chain uses TRBV4-1 with TRBJ1-4, with 9 bases identical to TRBD1. From germline, CDR1 is MGHRA and CDR2 YSYEKL. CDR3 length: 15 residues. The ends lost 4 bases at V and 5 bases at J; junction bases unmatched: 5. CDR3 amino acids: CASSRAGTGNEKLFF. As DNA, the CDR3 is TGCGCCAGCAGCCGAGCAGGGACAGGGAATGAAAAACTGTTTTTT.

J is TRBJ1-2 and V is TRBV19, with 8 nucleotides matching TRBD1. Unmatched junction bases numbered 12, after V lost 4 bases and J lost 8 bases. Germline assignment: CDR1 LNHDA and CDR2 SQIVND (reference sequence). This CDR3 region has 15 residues. Here the CDR3 DNA reads TGTGCCAGTAGTAAAACCGGGACAGGCACAGAAGGCTACACCTTC. It encodes CASSKTGTGTEGYTF.

This chain links TRBV30 with TRBJ2-2; D unresolved. Between the trimmed V and J ends, which lost 1 base and 3 bases, there was a span of 9 bases. Germline assignment: CDR1 GTSNPN and CDR2 SVGIG (reference sequence). The CDR3 is 14 amino acids. This chain's CDR3 is CAWSDRSDTGELFF. In nucleotides, the CDR3 is TGTGCCTGGAGTGACCGGTCCGACACCGGGGAGCTGTTTTTT.

The chain uses TRBV7-9 and TRBJ2-7, with 9 bases fitting TRBD2. The V gene's germline CDR1 is SEHNR and CDR2 FQNEAQ (reference sequence). The CDR3 has 16 residues. Trimming at V came to 6 bases and at J to 0 bases, leaving 9 bases not matched to a gene. CDR3: CASRPASGKNSYEQYF. In nucleotides, the CDR3 is TGTGCCAGCAGGCCTGCTAGCGGGAAGAACTCCTACGAGCAGTACTTC. The full variable domain, rest sourced from reference TRBV7-9 and TRBJ2-7, is DTGVSQNPRHKITKRGQNVTFRCDPISEHNRLYWYRQTLGQGPEFLTYFQNEAQLEKSRLLSDRFSAERPKGSFSTLEIQRTEQGDSAMYLCASRPASGKNSYEQYFGPGTRLTVT.

This chain connects TRBV19 to TRBJ2-2; 9 positions agree with TRBD2. Looked up from germline, CDR1 is LNHDA and CDR2 is SQIVND (reference sequence). V gave up 5 bases and J gave up 3 bases; unmatched junction bases: 13. This CDR3 is 18 amino acids long. The CDR3 loop is CASSLLGAGGPDTGELFF. The CDR3 DNA follows: TGTGCCAGTAGTTTACTTGGGGCGGGAGGGCCAGACACCGGGGAGCTGTTTTTT.

The chain joins TRBV19 to TRBJ2-1, with TRBD2 identical over 10 bases. The CDR3 extends over 16 amino acids. V dropped 6 bases and J dropped 4; count of bases not matched to a gene: 9. Per germline, CDR1 LNHDA and CDR2 SQIVND (reference sequence). CDR3 bases: TGTGCCAGTAGCCCTATAGATAGCGGGAGGTACAATGAGCAGTTCTTC. Its protein product is CASSPIDSGRYNEQFF. Combining the CDR3 with reference TRBV19 and TRBJ2-1 gives the whole variable domain DGGITQSPKYLFRKEGQNVTLSCEQNLNHDAMYWYRQDPGQGLRLIYYSQIVNDFQKGDIAEGYSVSREKKESFPLTVTSAQKNPTAFYLCASSPIDSGRYNEQFFGPGTRLTVL.

CDR3 in amino acids: CASSPTGGDEKLFF. The CDR3, as DNA: TGTGCCAGCAGCCCCACAGGGGGAGATGAAAAACTGTTTTTT. V gene TRBV6-5 combines with J gene TRBJ1-4, with 8 bases lining up with TRBD1. The germline CDR1 and CDR2 sequences are MNHEY and SVGAGI. V lost 6 bases, J lost 6 bases, and 6 bases stayed unmatched. The CDR3 covers 14 residues.

The V gene is TRBV25-1, the J gene TRBJ2-1; TRBD2 agrees at 9 bases. CDR3 length: 18 amino acids. Germline V gives CDR1 MGHDK, CDR2 SYGVNS. Losses at the gene ends were 3 bases for V and 4 bases for J; bases not matched to a gene: 13. The CDR3 protein is CASSDISSGGFIYNEQFF. In DNA, the CDR3 is TGTGCCAGCAGTGATATTTCCAGCGGGGGGTTCATTTACAATGAGCAGTTCTTC.

This sequence joins TRBV27 and TRBJ1-5, with D possibly TRBD1 on 5 matching bases. With 9 bases removed from V and 0 bases from J, the gap between germline ends came to 12 bases. Per germline, CDR1 MNHEY and CDR2 SMNVEV (reference sequence). The CDR3 covers 14 residues. CDR3 protein: CASQGIGSNQPQHF. The CDR3 DNA reads as TGTGCCAGTCAGGGCATAGGTAGCAATCAGCCCCAGCATTTT.

The rearrangement uses TRBV7-9 and TRBJ2-2, with D tentatively TRBD2 (6 bases). The germline V gene encodes CDR1 SEHNR and CDR2 FQNEAQ (reference sequence). This CDR3 region has 16 residues. The ends were cut back, 1 base at V and 1 base at J, with 10 bases in the middle. CDR3 DNA sequence: TGTGCCAGCAGCTTAGGGGAGGCGGGGAACACCGGGGAGCTGTTTTTT. Amino acids: CASSLGEAGNTGELFF.

The chain joins TRBV5-1 to TRBJ2-3, with a tentative D call TRBD2 (6 bases). V was clipped by 4 bases and J by 0 bases, with 12 bases between them. CDR1 SGHRS and CDR2 YFSETQ come from the germline V gene. The CDR3 length is 15 residues. DNA for the CDR3: TGCGCCAGCAGCCCGGGACTTCGGAGCACAGATACGCAGTATTTT. Protein sequence: CASSPGLRSTDTQYF.

The V gene is TRBV30, the J gene TRBJ2-5; 11 bases align to TRBD1. V shed 6 bases, J shed 5 bases, and the junction held 8 bases outside the gene matches. The CDR3 covers 14 residues. Per germline, CDR1 GTSNPN and CDR2 SVGIG (reference sequence). CDR3: CACLGTGGWETQYF. CDR3 coding DNA: TGTGCCTGCCTGGGGACAGGGGGGTGGGAGACCCAGTACTTC.

The chain uses TRBV28 and TRBJ2-3, with 11 bases aligning to TRBD2. The CDR3 sequence is 17 residues long. After removal of 2 bases from V and 5 bases from J, the junction contained 9 bases not matched to a gene. The germline V gene has CDR1 MDHEN and CDR2 SYDVKM. The CDR3 sequence: CASSLRRLAGGKDTQYF. CDR3 sequence (DNA): TGTGCCAGCAGTTTACGTCGGCTAGCGGGAGGCAAAGATACGCAGTATTTT.

In nucleotides, the CDR3 is TGTGCCAGCAGCCACCTAAACAATGAGCAGTTCTTC. Amino acid sequence: CASSHLNNEQFF. The chain recombines TRBV3-1 (or the pseudogene TRBV3-2) with TRBJ2-1; no definite D call. Trimming left V 3 bases short and J 5 bases short, with 5 bases between. The CDR3 length is 12 residues. The germline V gene has CDR1 LGHDT and CDR2 YNNKEL (reference sequence).

V is TRBV19 and J is TRBJ1-4; TRBD1 matches 7 bases. This CDR3 has 17 residues. With V trimmed by 4 bases and J by 0 bases, 8 bases remained unmatched. The germline V gene encodes CDR1 LNHDA and CDR2 SQIVND (reference sequence). The CDR3 DNA reads TGTGCCAGTAGTACCACAGGGGATTCTTCAACTAATGAAAAACTGTTTTTT. It specifies CASSTTGDSSTNEKLFF.

This chain links TRBV28 with TRBJ2-3, with 12 bases matching TRBD2. The CDR3 loop spans 20 amino acids. CDR1 MDHEN and CDR2 SYDVKM come from the germline V gene. The junction had 16 bases not matched to a gene; V was cut back by 3 bases and J by 3 bases. The DNA of the CDR3 is TGTGCCAGCAGTTTCGTCGGCGGGGGGCTAGCGGGAGGGCCGACAGATACGCAGTATTTT. This translates into CASSFVGGGLAGGPTDTQYF.